These T cell receptor beta chains were read from a single sample in a study of vaccination and CD4 T cells after COVID-19. TCRdb itself ran the PCR reads through MiXCR, one entry per CDR3 protein. Of some 14,000 distinct CDR3 sequences in the sample, about 70% were seen once. These receptors have no known antigen. Sequenced material: CD4+ T cells from blood, cultured in vitro. Receptors originate from a human donor who had recovered from COVID-19. CDR3s include the opening cysteine and the closing phenylalanine or tryptophan. A D gene is named only where the DNA matches it firmly. Not every row has a clone size; where given, it reads once, few, many or a size class.

TRBJ2-1 | TRBV7-2 | TRBD2 | NA | TGTGCCAGCAGCTTAGTACGAGGAAGCGGGAGTTGGAATGAGCAGTTCTTC | CASSLVRGSGSWNEQFF
TRBJ1-2 | TRBV27 | TRBD1 | NA | TGTGCCAGCAGGAATCCCGGGACAGCTCAGCTTGGCTACACCTTC | CASRNPGTAQLGYTF
TRBJ1-1 | TRBV7-9 | TRBD1 | once | TGCGCCAGCAGCCCAGGGACAGGATTGAACACTGAAGCTTTCTTT | CASSPGTGLNTEAFF
TRBJ1-1 | TRBV6-5 | TRBD1 | once | TGTGCCAGCAGTTCCGGGACAGGGGCCGGTGAAGCTTTCTTT | CASSSGTGAGEAFF
TRBJ2-7 | TRBV6-2/TRBV6-3 | TRBD2 | NA | TGTGCCAGCAGAAGAACTAGCGGTAGCTCCTACGAGCAGTACTTC | CASRRTSGSSYEQYF
TRBJ2-5 | TRBV20-1 | NA | NA | TGCAGTGCTAGAGATTGGCGAAGGGCTCAAGAGACCCAGTACTTC | CSARDWRRAQETQYF
TRBJ2-2 | TRBV20-1 | TRBD1 | few | TGCAGTGCTAGAGTTACATACGGGACAGGGGGCACCGGGGAGCTGTTTTTT | CSARVTYGTGGTGELFF
TRBJ2-5 | TRBV21-1 | NA | large | TGTGCCAGCAGTTTGTGGGGTAAGGAGACCCAGTACTTC | CASSLWGKETQYF
TRBJ1-5 | TRBV7-2 | NA | NA | TGTGCCAGCAGCTTAGGAGCGCAGGGTATGGGGGGCAATCAGCCCCAGCATTTT | CASSLGAQGMGGNQPQHF
TRBJ1-3 | TRBV11-2 | TRBD1 | few | TGTGCCAGCAGGGGACCGGACAGGATCTTCACCATATATTTT | CASRGPDRIFTIYF
TRBJ1-5 | TRBV5-1 | TRBD1 | NA | TGCGCCAGCAGCTGGGGGACAGGGGATCAGCCCCAGCATTTT | CASSWGTGDQPQHF
TRBJ1-6 | TRBV7-6 | NA | NA | TGTGCCAGCAGGGTGACGGCCAATAATTCACCCCTCCACTTT | CASRVTANNSPLHF
TRBJ2-1 | TRBV7-2 | TRBD2 | NA | TGTGCCAGCAGCTTAGCGGCGGTGGGAGGGCCCTCCTACAATGAGCAGTTCTTC | CASSLAAVGGPSYNEQFF
TRBJ1-3 | TRBV7-9 | NA | NA | TGTGCCAGCAGCATCACAGGGATCGGAAACACCATATATTTT | CASSITGIGNTIYF
TRBJ2-7 | TRBV20-1 | TRBD2 | NA | TGCAGTGCTGCCGGGACTAGCGAAGGGCAGTACTTC | CSAAGTSEGQYF
TRBJ1-2 | TRBV24-1 | NA | NA | TGTGCCACCAGCCCTTCGGCAACAGGCGGCGGGGGCTACACCTTC | CATSPSATGGGGYTF
TRBJ2-1 | TRBV5-4 | TRBD2 | once | TGTGCCAGCAGCTTGAGGACTAGCGGGAGGAGTGAGTTCTTC | CASSLRTSGRSEFF
TRBJ1-2 | TRBV24-1 | NA | NA | TGTGCCACCAGTGGTCAGGCGGGTTATGGCTACACCTTC | CATSGQAGYGYTF
TRBJ1-2 | TRBV24-1 | NA | NA | TGTGCCACCAGTGATCCCGGGACGGGGTATGGCTACACCTTC | CATSDPGTGYGYTF
TRBJ1-2 | TRBV10-3 | NA | NA | TGTGCCATCAGTGTCGGCAGGGAGGTTGACTACGACTATGGCTACACCTTC | CAISVGREVDYDYGYTF
TRBJ2-6 | TRBV7-8 | NA | NA | TGTGCCAGCAGCTTACGGGCCTCGTCCTCTGGGGCCAACGTCCTGACTTTC | CASSLRASSSGANVLTF
TRBJ1-5 | TRBV20-1 | TRBD1 | once | TGCAGTGCCCGAACAGGGGCCAGCAATCAGCCCCAGCATTTT | CSARTGASNQPQHF
TRBJ2-2 | TRBV4-2 | TRBD2 | NA | TGTGCCAGCAGCCAAGATTCCCCCTTTACTAGCGGGGGGTCCGGGGAGCTGTTTTTT | CASSQDSPFTSGGSGELFF
TRBJ2-5 | TRBV12-3/TRBV12-4 | NA | NA | TGTGCCAGCAGTTCAACCCGCAGGGGCCGGGAGACCCAGTACTTC | CASSSTRRGRETQYF
TRBJ1-2 | TRBV20-1 | TRBD1 | few | TGCAGTCCGTGGGGGGACAGGGGAAGGAATGGCTACACCTTC | CSPWGDRGRNGYTF
TRBJ1-6 | TRBV6-1 | NA | NA | TGTGCCAGCAGTGAAGCGGTGACGCCACGGGCCCTCCACTTT | CASSEAVTPRALHF
TRBJ2-7 | TRBV21-1 | NA | once | TGTGCCAGCAGCTCCCAGCGGGAGTGCTCCTACGAGCAGTACTTC | CASSSQRECSYEQYF
TRBJ1-1 | TRBV29-1 | NA | NA | TGCAGCGTTTCGGGGTCCCCCCGGGACACCCACACTGAAGCTTTCTTT | CSVSGSPRDTHTEAFF